A single sample gave rise to the 13 T cell receptor beta chains below, sequenced in a study of blood T cell repertoires in COVID-19. Sequenced by immunoSEQ multiplex PCR; TCRdb stores in-frame clones only, minus some. The repertoire holds about 180,000 clones, with roughly 75% as singletons. Sequencing was performed on peripheral blood. The receptors here all came from a man between 65 and 79 years old with active or convalescent COVID-19.

This chain connects TRBV5-4 to TRBJ1-1, with 7 bases lining up with TRBD1. The trim removed 4 bases at V and 4 bases at J, leaving 10 bases unmatched. The CDR3 has 15 amino acids. CDR1 SGHNT and CDR2 YYREEE come from the germline V gene (reference sequence). Here the CDR3 reads CASSRDQGVGTEAFF. The CDR3 nucleotides are TGTGCCAGCAGCAGAGATCAGGGGGTTGGCACTGAAGCTTTCTTT.

This chain connects TRBV5-4 to TRBJ2-6; possible D gene TRBD2, 7 bases. From germline, CDR1 is SGHNT and CDR2 YYREEE (reference sequence). CDR3 length equals 17 residues. Trimming took 7 bases from V and 0 from J, leaving 17 bases between them. CDR3 residues: CASGRKGDYSGANVLTF. DNA of the CDR3: TGTGCCAGCGGTCGCAAGGGGGACTACTCTGGGGCCAACGTCCTGACTTTC.

The chain employs TRBV7-4 and TRBJ2-1, with TRBD2 as a possible D gene (5 bases). V lost 5 bases to trimming and J lost 5 bases, with 7 bases between them. The germline gives CDR1 SGHVT, CDR2 SQSDAQ. CDR3 length: 12 amino acids. The CDR3 loop reads CASSPADNEQFF. In DNA form, the CDR3 reads TGTGCCAGCAGCCCAGCGGACAATGAGCAGTTCTTC. The whole variable domain, filled in from reference TRBV7-4 and TRBJ2-1, reads GAGVSQSPRYKVAKRGRDVALRCDSISGHVTLYWYRQTLGQGSEVLTYSQSDAQRDKSGRPSGRFSAERPERSVSTLKIQRTEQGDSAVYLCASSPADNEQFFGPGTRLTVL.

The gene calls are TRBV4-1 and TRBJ1-6; tentative D call: TRBD1 (6 bases). Per the germline V gene, CDR1 is MGHRA and CDR2 is YSYEKL. V was trimmed by 3 bases and J by 6 bases, leaving 21 bases between them. The CDR3 sequence is 18 residues long. This CDR3 is CASSHVAPRQVFNSPLHF. In nucleotides, the CDR3 is TGCGCCAGCAGCCATGTCGCCCCCCGACAGGTCTTTAATTCACCCCTCCACTTT.

J is TRBJ2-3 and V is TRBV19, with 7 nucleotides matching TRBD2. The V and J ends lost 8 bases and 2 bases, in that order; junction bases with no gene match: 7. This CDR3 contains 14 residues. Germline CDR1 reads LNHDA; CDR2 reads SQIVND (reference sequence). The CDR3 spells CASSRGVNTDTQYF. CDR3 nucleotides: TGTGCCAGTTCTCGGGGGGTGAACACAGATACGCAGTATTTT.

J is TRBJ1-4 and V is TRBV15, with 7 nucleotides matching TRBD1. Germline CDR1 LNHNV, CDR2 YYDKDF (reference sequence). Unmatched junction bases numbered 14, after V lost 3 bases and J lost 4 bases. CDR3 length equals 18 residues. DNA for the CDR3: TGTGCCACCAGCAGTAGACAGGGCGGTCGCCCCCTTAATGAAAAACTGTTTTTT. It yields the protein CATSSRQGGRPLNEKLFF.

The rearrangement joins TRBV5-4 to TRBJ2-2; D is perhaps TRBD1 (7 bases). The V end lost 4 bases, the J end lost 1 base, and 11 bases lay between the germline ends. Germline V lookup: CDR1 SGHNT, CDR2 YYREEE (reference sequence). The CDR3 spans 15 residues. The CDR3 protein is CASSRQGGNTGELFF. CDR3 sequence (DNA): TGTGCCAGCAGCCGCCAGGGGGGGAACACCGGGGAGCTGTTTTTT. Full variable domain (remainder filled in from reference TRBV5-4 and TRBJ2-2): ETGVTQSPTHLIKTRGQQVTLRCSSQSGHNTVSWYQQALGQGPQFIFQYYREEENGRGNFPPRFSGLQFPNYSSELNVNALELDDSALYLCASSRQGGNTGELFFGEGSRLTVL.

CDR3 region: CASSEQLGGTSEKLFF. CDR3 DNA sequence: TGTGCCAGCAGTGAACAGTTAGGGGGCACGAGTGAAAAACTGTTTTTT. The gene calls are TRBV6-1 and TRBJ1-4; TRBD1 matches 7 bases. The CDR3 runs to 16 residues. Per germline, CDR1 MNHNS and CDR2 SASEGT. Unmatched junction bases numbered 10, after V lost 2 bases and J lost 7 bases.

This clone was observed once. The V gene is TRBV28, the J gene TRBJ1-5; the D is unclear. V was shortened by 4 bases and J by 5 bases, with 12 bases between the two germline ends. The CDR3 sequence is 14 residues long. The germline gives CDR1 MDHEN, CDR2 SYDVKM. The CDR3 coding sequence is TGTGCCAGCAGTTCCGCGGGCATTTATCAGCCCCAGCATTTT. Translated, it gives CASSSAGIYQPQHF.

V usage is TRBV7-9 and J usage is TRBJ2-3, with D possibly matching TRBD2 (5 bases). The V gene's germline CDR1 is SEHNR and CDR2 FQNEAQ (reference sequence). Between the trimmed V and J ends, which lost 0 bases and 5 bases, there was a span of 12 bases. There are 15 residues in the CDR3. The CDR3 here is CASSLAGAAVDTQYF. As DNA, the CDR3 is TGTGCCAGCAGCTTAGCCGGTGCAGCGGTAGATACGCAGTATTTT.

This chain connects TRBV19 to TRBJ1-5; the D gene is possibly TRBD1 (6 bases). Germline CDR1 LNHDA, CDR2 SQIVND (reference sequence). The CDR3 has 15 amino acids. The germline V and J ends were trimmed by 6 bases and 2 bases, with 14 bases remaining between them. As DNA, the CDR3 is TGTGCCAGTAGCCGTGGGTCAGGGGGCAATCAGCCCCAGCATTTT. As protein: CASSRGSGGNQPQHF.

This clone was counted a few times. The V and J genes are TRBV3-1 (or the pseudogene TRBV3-2) and TRBJ1-2, with D possibly matching TRBD1 (5 bases). V was clipped by 2 bases and J by 4 bases, with 14 bases between them. Germline assignment: CDR1 LGHDT and CDR2 YNNKEL (reference sequence). This CDR3 comprises 15 residues. CDR3 DNA sequence: TGTGCCAGCAGCCAATTAAGGGGCGTTGCCTATGGCTACACCTTC. It is translated as CASSQLRGVAYGYTF.

V is TRBV10-3 and J is TRBJ1-2; D unresolved. Trimming left V 0 bases short and J 7 bases short, with 12 bases between. Germline-derived CDR1 and CDR2 are ENHRY and SYGVKD. The CDR3 has 14 amino acids. CDR3 sequence (DNA): TGTGCCATCAGTGAGTCGAGCAGGATGGGTGGCTACACCTTC. Encoded protein: CAISESSRMGGYTF.